Below are 18 T cell receptor beta chains sequenced from a single sample in a study of control samples from healthy donors and cancer patients. Assay: immunoSEQ multiplex PCR; the TCRdb copy retains only in-frame clones and omits some. The sample consists of tens of thousands of clones, approximately 91% of them appearing once. The specimen sequenced was PBMCs. The receptors come from a man aged 50 or older with lung cancer.

This sequence joins TRBV18 and TRBJ1-4, with TRBD1 as a possible D gene (5 bases). Looked up from germline, CDR1 is KGHSH and CDR2 is LQKENI. The CDR3 is 15 amino acids. Trimming cost V 3 bases and J 0 bases, with 8 bases left between them. The CDR3 DNA sequence: TGTGCCAGCTCACCGGGGGTCTCAACTAATGAAAAACTGTTTTTT. Translating it yields CASSPGVSTNEKLFF.

Here the CDR3 reads CASSLVDSIPYQPQHF. The CDR3 DNA reads as TGTGCCAGCAGCCTAGTGGACAGTATACCCTATCAGCCCCAGCATTTT. V is TRBV7-2 and J is TRBJ1-5; perhaps TRBD1 as D (6 bases). V lost 5 bases and J 5 bases, leaving 19 bases between the germline ends. The CDR3 is made up of 16 amino acids. The germline V gene has CDR1 SGHTA and CDR2 FQGNSA.

This rearrangement joins TRBV12-3 or TRBV12-4 to TRBJ1-2; 10 bases fit TRBD1. The CDR3 spans 13 residues. After removal of 7 bases from V and 8 bases from J, the junction contained 7 bases not matched to a gene. The CDR3 region has the DNA TGTGCCAGCAATGTTGGGGACAGGGGAGGCTACACCTTC. Translation: CASNVGDRGGYTF.

The chain joins TRBV30 to TRBJ1-6, with TRBD1 as a possible D gene (6 bases). The CDR3 is made up of 15 amino acids. V lost 3 bases, J lost 7 bases, and 16 bases lay in between. Germline CDR1 GTSNPN, CDR2 SVGIG (reference sequence). The CDR3 coding sequence is TGTGCCTGGAGAATCCGGGACAACGGAAATTCACCCCTCCACTTT. Translation: CAWRIRDNGNSPLHF.

This clone was seen more than once but under ten times. J is TRBJ1-4 and V is TRBV30; 10 bases agree with TRBD1. The CDR3 runs 15 residues. Trimming took 0 bases from V and 8 from J; bases not matched to a gene: 6. Germline loops: CDR1 GTSNPN, CDR2 SVGIG (reference sequence). CDR3 sequence: CAWSVPGQGKEKLFF. DNA for the CDR3: TGTGCCTGGAGTGTACCGGGACAGGGGAAAGAAAAACTGTTTTTT.

The gene calls are TRBV7-8 and TRBJ2-1; the D is unclear. CDR3 length equals 12 residues. The V end lost 1 base, the J end lost 10 bases, and 8 bases lay between the germline ends. Germline V gives CDR1 SGHVS, CDR2 FQNEAQ. Here the CDR3 DNA reads TGTGCCAGCAGCTTAGGGGCATGGGAGCAGTTCTTC. Its translation: CASSLGAWEQFF.

This chain links TRBV6-5 with TRBJ2-7, with 7 nucleotides matching TRBD1. The CDR3 covers 13 residues. J lost 3 bases, V lost 6 bases, and 5 bases had no gene match. Germline lookup yields CDR1 MNHEY and CDR2 SVGAGI. The CDR3, as DNA: TGTGCCAGCAGGACAGGGCTAAACTACGAGCAGTACTTC. Encoded protein: CASRTGLNYEQYF.

This clone occurred a few times. V usage is TRBV21-1 and J usage is TRBJ1-3. TRBV21-1 is a recognized pseudogene. The CDR3 spans 16 residues. CDR3 bases: TGTGCCAGCAGCAAAGCAGTAGGAGGAGCTGGAAACACCATATATTTT. Protein product: CASSKAVGGAGNTIYF.

As concerns this clone: Likely a read error: the CDR3 ends without its conserved phenylalanine or tryptophan. The chain links TRBV2 to TRBJ1-2; weak D call: TRBD1 (5 bases). Germline V gene data show CDR1 as SNHLY and CDR2 as FYNNEI. The CDR3 contains 17 residues. Deletions cut 4 bases from V and 4 bases from J, with 22 bases between. The CDR3, as DNA: TGTGCCAGCAGTGCCCCTAATTACCAAAAGAGGGGCTATGGCTACACCCTC. Protein product: CASSAPNYQKRGYGYTL.

This chain links TRBV7-9 with TRBJ2-2, with D maybe TRBD1 (5 bases). V was trimmed by 5 bases and J by 0 bases, leaving 7 bases between them. The germline gives CDR1 SEHNR, CDR2 FQNEAQ (reference sequence). The CDR3 runs to 14 residues. Here the CDR3 DNA reads TGTGCCAGCAGCCCGACAGCGAACACCGGGGAGCTGTTTTTT. Protein: CASSPTANTGELFF. Full variable domain (rest looked up from reference TRBV7-9 and TRBJ2-2): DTGVSQNPRHKITKRGQNVTFRCDPISEHNRLYWYRQTLGQGPEFLTYFQNEAQLEKSRLLSDRFSAERPKGSFSTLEIQRTEQGDSAMYLCASSPTANTGELFFGEGSRLTVL.

The CDR3 spells CASSPPSSYYEQYF. For the CDR3, the DNA is TGTGCCAGCTCACCACCGAGCTCATACTACGAGCAGTACTTC. This chain connects TRBV18 to TRBJ2-7, with D unresolved. Trimming removed 0 bases from V and 3 bases from J, with 9 bases in between. The CDR3 runs 14 residues. CDR1 and CDR2 (germline): KGHSH, LQKENI.

The CDR3 DNA sequence: TGTGCCAGCAGCCAACTGACAGGGGGCGCGGAAGGCTACACCTTC. It encodes CASSQLTGGAEGYTF. V and J are TRBV3-1 (or the pseudogene TRBV3-2) and TRBJ1-2, with 10 bases lining up with TRBD1. Germline V gene sequence: CDR1 LGHDT, CDR2 YNNKEL (reference sequence). V trimming: 2 bases; J trimming: 8 bases; junction bases outside the gene matches: 8. This CDR3 region has 15 residues.

The chain employs TRBV5-1 and TRBJ2-1; 9 bases agree with TRBD2. Germline loops: CDR1 SGHRS, CDR2 YFSETQ. The CDR3 length is 15 residues. The junction had 5 bases not matched to a gene; V was cut back by 4 bases and J by 3 bases. Here the CDR3 reads CASSERTSVYNEQFF. The CDR3 DNA reads TGCGCCAGCAGCGAGCGGACTAGCGTCTACAATGAGCAGTTCTTC.

The rearrangement joins TRBV9 to TRBJ2-5; tentatively, D is TRBD2 (7 bases). The V gene's germline CDR1 is SGDLS and CDR2 YYNGEE. There are 16 residues in the CDR3. V was pared by 1 base and J by 4 bases, with 17 bases between. CDR3 sequence: CASSVNLRGGGETQYF. The CDR3 coding sequence is TGTGCCAGCAGCGTAAATCTCAGGGGCGGGGGAGAGACCCAGTACTTC.

The rearrangement joins TRBV5-4 to TRBJ2-2; 7 bases map to TRBD2. Germline CDR1 is SGHNT and CDR2 is YYREEE (reference sequence). V shed 4 bases and J 4 bases; nucleotides not matched to a gene: 10. The CDR3 has 16 residues. The CDR3 here is CASSGIGLVATGELFF. CDR3 sequence (DNA): TGTGCCAGCAGCGGAATTGGACTAGTAGCCACCGGGGAGCTGTTTTTT.

The chain joins TRBV6-2 or TRBV6-3 to TRBJ2-5; 7 nucleotides match TRBD1. CDR1 is MNHEY and CDR2 is SVGEGT in the germline V gene. Trimming removed 2 bases from V and 5 bases from J; junction bases left unmatched: 8. The CDR3 is 15 amino acids. The CDR3 region is CASSYGDSGIETQYF. In nucleotides, the CDR3 is TGTGCCAGCAGTTACGGGGACAGTGGTATCGAGACCCAGTACTTC.

This chain connects TRBV5-6 to TRBJ2-7; no definite D call. V was pared by 2 bases and J by 2 bases, with 5 bases between. The V gene's germline CDR1 is SGHDT and CDR2 YYEEEE. The CDR3 consists of 12 residues. The CDR3 nucleotides are TGTGCCAGCAGCTTTACGACCTACGAGCAGTACTTC. This translates into CASSFTTYEQYF.

The rearrangement uses TRBV19 and TRBJ1-1, with no clear D. The V end was cut by 6 bases, the J end by 6 bases, with 14 bases between. Germline V gene data show CDR1 as LNHDA and CDR2 as SQIVND (reference sequence). This CDR3 spans 13 amino acids. The CDR3 here is CASSNPSRSEAFF. The CDR3 bases are TGTGCCAGTAGCAACCCTTCCAGGTCTGAAGCTTTCTTT.